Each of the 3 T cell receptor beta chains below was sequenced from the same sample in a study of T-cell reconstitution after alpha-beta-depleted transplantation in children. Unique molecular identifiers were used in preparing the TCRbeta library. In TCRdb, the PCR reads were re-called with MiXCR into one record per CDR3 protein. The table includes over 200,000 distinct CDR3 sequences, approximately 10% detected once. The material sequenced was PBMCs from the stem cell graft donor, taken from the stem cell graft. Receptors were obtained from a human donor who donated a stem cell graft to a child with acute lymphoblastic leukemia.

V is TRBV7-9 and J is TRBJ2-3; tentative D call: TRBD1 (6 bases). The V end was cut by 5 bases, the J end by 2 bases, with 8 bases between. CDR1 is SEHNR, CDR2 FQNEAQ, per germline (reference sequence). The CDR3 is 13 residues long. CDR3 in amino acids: CASSPGVTDTQYF. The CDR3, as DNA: TGTGCCAGCAGCCCAGGGGTCACAGATACGCAGTATTTT.

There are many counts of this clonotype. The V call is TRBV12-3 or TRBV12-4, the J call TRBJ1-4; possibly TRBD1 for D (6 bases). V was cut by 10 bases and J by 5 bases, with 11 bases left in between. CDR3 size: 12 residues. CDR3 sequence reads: CATQQGNEKLFF. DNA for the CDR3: TGTGCCACCCAACAGGGAAATGAAAAACTGTTTTTT.

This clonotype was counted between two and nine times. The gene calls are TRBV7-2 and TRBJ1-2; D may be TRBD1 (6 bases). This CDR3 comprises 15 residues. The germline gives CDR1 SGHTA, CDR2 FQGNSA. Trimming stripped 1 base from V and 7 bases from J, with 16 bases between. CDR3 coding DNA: TGTGCCAGCAGCTTAGATACAGGGTTCGAGCGTGGCTACACCTTC. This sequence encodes CASSLDTGFERGYTF.